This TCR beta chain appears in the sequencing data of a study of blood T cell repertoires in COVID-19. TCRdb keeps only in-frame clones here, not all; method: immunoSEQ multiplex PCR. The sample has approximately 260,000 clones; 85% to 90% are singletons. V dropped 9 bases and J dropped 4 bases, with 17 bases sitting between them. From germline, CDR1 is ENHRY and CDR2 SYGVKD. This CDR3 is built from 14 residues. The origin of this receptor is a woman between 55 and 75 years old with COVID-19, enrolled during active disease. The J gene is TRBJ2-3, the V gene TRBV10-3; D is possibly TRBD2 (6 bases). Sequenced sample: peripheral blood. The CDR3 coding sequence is TGTGCCATAGGGGAGGACACAGGCGCAGATACGCAGTATTTT. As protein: CAIGEDTGADTQYF.